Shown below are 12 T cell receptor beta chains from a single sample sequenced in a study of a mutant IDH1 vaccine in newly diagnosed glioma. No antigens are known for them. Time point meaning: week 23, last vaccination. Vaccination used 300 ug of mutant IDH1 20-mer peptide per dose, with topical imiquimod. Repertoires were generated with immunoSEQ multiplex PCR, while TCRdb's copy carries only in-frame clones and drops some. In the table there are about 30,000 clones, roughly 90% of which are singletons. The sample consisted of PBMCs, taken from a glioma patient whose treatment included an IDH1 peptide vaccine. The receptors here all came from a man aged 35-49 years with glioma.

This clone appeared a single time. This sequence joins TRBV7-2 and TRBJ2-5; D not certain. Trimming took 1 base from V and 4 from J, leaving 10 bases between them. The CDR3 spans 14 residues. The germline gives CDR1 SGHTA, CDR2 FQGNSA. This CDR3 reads CASSLGRNRETQYF. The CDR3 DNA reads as TGTGCCAGCAGCTTAGGAAGGAACAGAGAGACCCAGTACTTC.

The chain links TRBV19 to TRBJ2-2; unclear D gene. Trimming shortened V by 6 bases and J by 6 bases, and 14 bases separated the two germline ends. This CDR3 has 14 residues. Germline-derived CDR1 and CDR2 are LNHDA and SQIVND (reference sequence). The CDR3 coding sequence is TGTGCCAGTAGAGGGAAGACGGACGCCGGGGAGCTGTTTTTT. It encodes CASRGKTDAGELFF.

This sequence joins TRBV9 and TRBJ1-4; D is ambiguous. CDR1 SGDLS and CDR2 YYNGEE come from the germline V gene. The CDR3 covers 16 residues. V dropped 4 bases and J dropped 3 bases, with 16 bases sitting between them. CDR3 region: CASSPDPHSANEKLFF. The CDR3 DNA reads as TGTGCCAGCAGCCCAGATCCCCACAGCGCTAATGAAAAACTGTTTTTT.

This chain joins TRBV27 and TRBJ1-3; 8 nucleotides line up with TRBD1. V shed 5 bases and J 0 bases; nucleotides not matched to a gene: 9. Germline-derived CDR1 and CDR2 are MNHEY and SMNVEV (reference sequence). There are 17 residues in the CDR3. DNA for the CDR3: TGTGCCAGCAGTCCGAAGACAGGGGCGAGCTCTGGAAACACCATATATTTT. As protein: CASSPKTGASSGNTIYF.

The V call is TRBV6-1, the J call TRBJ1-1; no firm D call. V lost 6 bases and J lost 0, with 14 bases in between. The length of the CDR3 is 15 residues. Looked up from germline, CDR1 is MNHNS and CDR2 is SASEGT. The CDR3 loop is CASSDLGWVNTEAFF. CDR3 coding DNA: TGTGCCAGCAGCGATCTAGGATGGGTGAACACTGAAGCTTTCTTT.

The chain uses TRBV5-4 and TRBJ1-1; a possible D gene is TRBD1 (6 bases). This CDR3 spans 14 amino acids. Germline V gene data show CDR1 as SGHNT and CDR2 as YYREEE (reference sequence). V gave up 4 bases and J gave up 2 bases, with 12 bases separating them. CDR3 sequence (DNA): TGTGCCAGCAGCGGCCGGGGGCGTAACACTGAAGCTTTCTTT. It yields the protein CASSGRGRNTEAFF.

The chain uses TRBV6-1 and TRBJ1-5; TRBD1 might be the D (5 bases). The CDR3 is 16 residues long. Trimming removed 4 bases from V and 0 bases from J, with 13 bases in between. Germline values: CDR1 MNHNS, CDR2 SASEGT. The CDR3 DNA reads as TGTGCCAGCAGTGCGCGGACACCTTATAGCAATCAGCCCCAGCATTTT. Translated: CASSARTPYSNQPQHF.

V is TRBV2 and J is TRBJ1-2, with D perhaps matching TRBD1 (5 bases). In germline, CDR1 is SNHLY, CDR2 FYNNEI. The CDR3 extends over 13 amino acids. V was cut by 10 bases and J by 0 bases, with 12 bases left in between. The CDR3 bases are TGTGCCACGCGAGCAGGGACTAACTATGGCTACACCTTC. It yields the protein CATRAGTNYGYTF.

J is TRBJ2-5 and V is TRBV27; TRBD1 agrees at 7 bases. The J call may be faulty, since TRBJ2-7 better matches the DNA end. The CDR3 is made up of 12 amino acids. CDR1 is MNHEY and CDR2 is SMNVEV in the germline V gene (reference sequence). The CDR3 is CASRDRFYEQYF. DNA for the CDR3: TGTGCCAGCAGGGACAGGTTCTACGAGCAGTACTTC.

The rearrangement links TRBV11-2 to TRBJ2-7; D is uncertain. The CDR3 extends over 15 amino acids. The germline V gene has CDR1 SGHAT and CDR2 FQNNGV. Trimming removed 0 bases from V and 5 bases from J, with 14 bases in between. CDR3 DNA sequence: TGTGCCAGCAGCTTAGAGAGTCACCCAACGGACGAGCAGTACTTC. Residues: CASSLESHPTDEQYF.

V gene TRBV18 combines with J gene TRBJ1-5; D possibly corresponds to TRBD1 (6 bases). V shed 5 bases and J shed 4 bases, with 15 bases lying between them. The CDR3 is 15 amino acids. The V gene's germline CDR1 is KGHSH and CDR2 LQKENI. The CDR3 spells CASSSRPGENQPQHF. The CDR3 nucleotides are TGTGCCAGCTCATCCCGACCAGGGGAGAATCAGCCCCAGCATTTT. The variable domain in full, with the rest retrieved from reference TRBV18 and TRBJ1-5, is NAGVMQNPRHLVRRRGQEARLRCSPMKGHSHVYWYRQLPEEGLKFMVYLQKENIIDESGMPKERFSAEFPKEGPSILRIQQVVRGDSAAYFCASSSRPGENQPQHFGDGTRLSIL.

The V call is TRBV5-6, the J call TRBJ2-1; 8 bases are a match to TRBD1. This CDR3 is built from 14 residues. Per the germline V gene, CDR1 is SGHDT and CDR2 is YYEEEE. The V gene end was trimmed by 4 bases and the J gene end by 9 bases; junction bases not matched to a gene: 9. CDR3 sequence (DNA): TGTGCCAGCAGCAAGCTCAGGGGGCAGGTTGAGCAGTTCTTC. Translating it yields CASSKLRGQVEQFF.